A selection of T cell receptor beta chains follows, all from one sample in a study of blood T cell repertoires in COVID-19. Libraries were prepared by immunoSEQ multiplex PCR; TCRdb keeps only in-frame clonotypes and omits some of them. The table shows 280,000 or so clones, with 89% occurring only once. Input material: PBMCs or T cells enriched from blood (not recorded which). All receptors derive from a woman aged 50 to 65 who had been exposed to COVID-19. Both conserved end residues are part of each CDR3. The order of the fields is V gene, J gene, CDR3 protein.

v_call: TRBV7-9; j_call: TRBJ2-7; cdr3_aa: CASSLERGRNEQYF
v_call: TRBV18; j_call: TRBJ1-2; cdr3_aa: CASSPPGQGKLSGYTF
v_call: TRBV7-2; j_call: TRBJ2-1; cdr3_aa: CASSLYRTSGTYNEQFF
v_call: TRBV19; j_call: TRBJ1-1; cdr3_aa: CASSNRDTNTEAFF
v_call: TRBV28; j_call: TRBJ2-7; cdr3_aa: CASSWSPDKPKTYEQYF
v_call: TRBV2; j_call: TRBJ1-2; cdr3_aa: CASSGQYSSYGYTF
v_call: TRBV5-1; j_call: TRBJ1-5; cdr3_aa: CASSPGTGLNQPQHF
v_call: TRBV6-5; j_call: TRBJ1-2; cdr3_aa: CASRSPGQNNYGYTF
v_call: TRBV28; j_call: TRBJ2-5; cdr3_aa: CASSGPGVSGGLGETQYF
v_call: TRBV14; j_call: TRBJ2-7; cdr3_aa: CASSQDEQEEQYF
v_call: TRBV11-3; j_call: TRBJ2-1; cdr3_aa: CASSLGAGGRNEQFF
v_call: TRBV27; j_call: TRBJ1-1; cdr3_aa: CASRELRDRINTEAFF